One sample yielded the 14 T cell receptor beta chains listed below, sequenced in a study of response to subunit inactivated influenza vaccine. In TCRdb, the RT-PCR reads were re-called with MiXCR into one record per CDR3 protein. The sample lists more than 450,000 distinct CDR3 sequences; 10% to 12% were seen once. The same specimen was also included in a second study, on T cells expressing NK-cell markers. That investigation notes: 5'RACE template switching with UMIs produced the TCR beta cDNA.

The sample here was PBMCs from blood, taken on the day of vaccination. These receptors all stem from a man in his forties or fifties who received an inactivated influenza vaccine.

This clonotype was recorded at least ten times. This chain joins TRBV4-3 and TRBJ2-2; TRBD1 might be the D (5 bases). The germline V gene encodes CDR1 LGHNA and CDR2 YSLEER. The CDR3 loop spans 17 amino acids. V lost 0 bases and J lost 0, with 11 bases in between. This chain's CDR3 is CASSQDRVPPNTGELFF. The DNA for the CDR3 is TGCGCCAGCAGCCAAGACAGGGTTCCCCCGAACACCGGGGAGCTGTTTTTT.

This clonotype has a handful of counts. V is TRBV21-1 and J is TRBJ1-1. TRBV21-1 has pseudogene status. The length of the CDR3 is 17 residues. For the CDR3, the DNA is TGTGCCAGCAGCAAAATTTCGACCTGGGGAGTGAACACTGAAGCTTTCTTT. Encoded protein: CASSKISTWGVNTEAFF.

This clonotype was observed a few times. This CDR3 is CASSSTVLGANVLTF. CDR3 nucleotides: TGTGCCAGCAGTTCCACAGTGCTTGGGGCCAACGTCCTGACTTTC. The chain couples TRBV28 to TRBJ2-6; D is ambiguous. CDR1 MDHEN and CDR2 SYDVKM come from the germline V gene. Trimming cost V 4 bases and J 3 bases, with 10 bases left between them. CDR3 length equals 15 residues.

This clonotype was counted only a few times. The chain employs TRBV29-1 and TRBJ2-1; 10 nucleotides agree with TRBD2. Per the germline V gene, CDR1 is SQVTM and CDR2 is ANQGSEA. This CDR3 region has 17 residues. Germline trimming cut 4 bases from V and 6 bases from J; bases unmatched to any gene: 15. The CDR3 bases are TGCAGCGTTGCCCCTGGGTCAGCGGGGGGGCCGCTCAATGAGCAGTTCTTC. Protein sequence: CSVAPGSAGGPLNEQFF.

This clonotype turned up a few times. The chain combines TRBV4-3 with TRBJ2-1; the D gene is possibly TRBD2 (6 bases). The V gene's germline CDR1 is LGHNA and CDR2 YSLEER. The CDR3 contains 17 residues. Trimming shortened V by 0 bases and J by 3 bases, and 15 bases separated the two germline ends. This CDR3 is CASSQDRPGVVYNEQFF. The CDR3 coding sequence is TGCGCCAGCAGCCAAGATCGTCCGGGAGTGGTCTACAATGAGCAGTTCTTC.

The gene calls are TRBV4-1 and TRBJ2-1; the D gene could be TRBD1 or TRBD2 (6 bases each). Germline V lookup: CDR1 MGHRA, CDR2 YSYEKL. There are 15 residues in the CDR3. Trimming left V 3 bases short and J 5 bases short, with 14 bases between. In DNA, the CDR3 is TGCGCCAGCAGCCAGGGGGGCAGGTATAACAATGAGCAGTTCTTC. It translates to CASSQGGRYNNEQFF.

The chain has TRBV7-9 and TRBJ2-4; TRBD1 matches 7 bases. The germline V gene has CDR1 SEHNR and CDR2 FQNEAQ (reference sequence). After removal of 1 base from V and 6 bases from J, the junction contained 6 bases not matched to a gene. CDR3 size: 15 residues. This CDR3 is CASSLGQGLRNIQYF. DNA for the CDR3: TGTGCCAGCAGCTTAGGACAGGGCCTAAGAAACATTCAGTACTTC.

The genes are TRBV28 and TRBJ2-7; 8 bases are a match to TRBD1. Looked up from germline, CDR1 is MDHEN and CDR2 is SYDVKM. This CDR3 spans 15 amino acids. The V and J ends lost 5 bases and 4 bases, in that order; junction bases with no gene match: 10. Here the CDR3 reads CASSGPGRGQYEQYF. The CDR3 nucleotides read TGTGCCAGCAGTGGCCCCGGCAGGGGGCAATACGAGCAGTACTTC. Based on the CDR3 plus reference TRBV28 and TRBJ2-7, the full variable domain is DVKVTQSSRYLVKRTGEKVFLECVQDMDHENMFWYRQDPGLGLRLIYFSYDVKMKEKGDIPEGYSVSREKKERFSLILESASTNQTSMYLCASSGPGRGQYEQYFGPGTRLTVT.

The chain is built from TRBV21-1 and TRBJ1-2; TRBD1 was called by the table and not checked on the DNA. TRBV21-1 is shown as a pseudogene. This CDR3 region has 14 residues. The DNA for the CDR3 is TGTGCCAGCAGCAATAGACAGGGTTCCTATGGCTACACCTTC. Its translation: CASSNRQGSYGYTF.

In this sample, this clonotype turned up many times. In nucleotides, the CDR3 is TGTGCCAGCTCGGGCCCGCGGGACCACTACAATGAGCAGTTCTTC. Residues: CASSGPRDHYNEQFF. The chain uses TRBV7-9 and TRBJ2-1, with a tentative D call TRBD2 (6 bases). The CDR3 covers 15 residues. V was trimmed by 8 bases and J by 3 bases, leaving 17 bases between them. Germline lookup yields CDR1 SEHNR and CDR2 FQNEAQ (reference sequence).

The chain employs TRBV27 and TRBJ2-3; the D gene could be TRBD1 or TRBD2 (5 bases each). The CDR3 contains 16 residues. Trimming left V 2 bases short and J 2 bases short, with 14 bases between. CDR1 and CDR2 from the germline V gene are MNHEY and SMNVEV (reference sequence). The CDR3, as DNA: TGTGCCAGCAGTTTAGGGGCCCGACTATTCACAGATACGCAGTATTTT. Amino acids: CASSLGARLFTDTQYF.

Details on this clonotype: Being one base from a much bigger clone, this may be a read error. The chain combines TRBV11-2 with TRBJ2-7; 7 bases agree with TRBD2. The CDR3 covers 16 residues. Germline loops: CDR1 SGHAT, CDR2 FQNNGV. CDR3 bases: TGTGCCAGCAGCTTAGATCCGGCTAGCGGCACATACGAGAAGTACTTC. This gives the protein CASSLDPASGTYEKYF.

This clonotype appeared many times. CDR3 coding DNA: TGTGCCAGCAGTCAACCTCCGGGACAGGGTAGCAATCAGCCCCAGCATTTT. Amino acids: CASSQPPGQGSNQPQHF. The rearrangement uses TRBV6-1 and TRBJ1-5; 9 bases map to TRBD1. The germline CDR1 and CDR2 sequences are MNHNS and SASEGT. The V and J ends lost 5 bases and 0 bases, in that order; junction bases with no gene match: 8. The CDR3 runs 17 residues.

This clonotype came up many times. The chain joins TRBV5-1 to TRBJ2-3; D uncertain. V was cut by 2 bases and J by 2 bases, with 12 bases left in between. The CDR3 totals 15 residues. Germline V gene sequence: CDR1 SGHRS, CDR2 YFSETQ. CDR3 coding DNA: TGCGCCAGCAGCTTTCGAGGACGGAACACAGATACGCAGTATTTT. This gives the protein CASSFRGRNTDTQYF. The full variable domain, completed using reference TRBV5-1 and TRBJ2-3, is KAGVTQTPRYLIKTRGQQVTLSCSPISGHRSVSWYQQTPGQGLQFLFEYFSETQRNKGNFPGRFSGRQFSNSRSEMNVSTLELGDSALYLCASSFRGRNTDTQYFGPGTRLTVL.